The entry that follows covers one T cell receptor (beta chain) sequence. The ends lost 4 bases at V and 4 bases at J; junction bases unmatched: 16. There are 18 residues in the CDR3. Germline CDR1 is SGHRS and CDR2 is YFSETQ. Method: immunoSEQ multiplex PCR; TCRdb's copy keeps in-frame clones and lacks some. This table has fewer than 80,000 clones, roughly nine tenths appearing once. The sample is drawn from a study of OX40 agonist ivuxolimab in advanced cancers. Study-wide background: A diagnosis of hepatocellular carcinoma, melanoma, renal cell or head and neck cancer was present in dose-escalation patients.

This chain joins TRBV5-1 and TRBJ1-1; 10 positions match TRBD1. Sequenced here: CD4+ or CD8+ T cells sorted from blood, sampled in a trial of the OX40 agonist ivuxolimab. This receptor was taken from an adult with an advanced solid tumor such as melanoma, head and neck, liver or kidney cancer. The CDR3 here is CASSPGVTGGLGGTEAFF. DNA for the CDR3: TGCGCCAGCAGCCCGGGAGTGACAGGGGGCCTCGGGGGCACTGAAGCTTTCTTT.